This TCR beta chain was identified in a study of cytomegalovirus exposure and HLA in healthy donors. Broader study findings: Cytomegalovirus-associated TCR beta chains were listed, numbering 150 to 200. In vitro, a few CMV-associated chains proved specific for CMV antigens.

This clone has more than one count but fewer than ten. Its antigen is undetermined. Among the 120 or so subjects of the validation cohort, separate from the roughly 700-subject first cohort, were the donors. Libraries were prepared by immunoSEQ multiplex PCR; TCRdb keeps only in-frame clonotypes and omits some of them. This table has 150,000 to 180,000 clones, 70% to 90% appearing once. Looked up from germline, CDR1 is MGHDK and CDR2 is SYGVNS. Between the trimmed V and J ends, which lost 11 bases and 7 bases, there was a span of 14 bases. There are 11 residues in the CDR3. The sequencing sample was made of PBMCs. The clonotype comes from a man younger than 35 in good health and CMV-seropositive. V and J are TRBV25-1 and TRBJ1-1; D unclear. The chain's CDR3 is CASRGGYEAFF. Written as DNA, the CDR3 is TGTGCCTCCCGCGGAGGGTATGAAGCTTTCTTT.